This T cell receptor beta chain derives from a study of T cell responses to AZD1222 COVID-19 vaccine. Clones were read by immunoSEQ multiplex PCR, and TCRdb kept only the in-frame ones, dropping some. Of about 130,000 clones in the sample, 88% are singletons; the top ten hold about 4.2%. CDR1 is SGHTA, CDR2 FQGTGA, per germline. Trimming at V came to 8 bases and at J to 3 bases, leaving 5 bases not matched to a gene. The CDR3 totals 14 residues. Worth noting for this clone: Its target is not known.

Study results and caveats: Recipients of two AZD1222 doses showed rising Spike-specific TCR breadth and depth. Among the donors, most were white British and more were female, and clonal diversity was possibly underestimated.

The TCR comes from an adult in good health. J is TRBJ2-3 and V is TRBV7-3; TRBD2 agrees at 10 bases. The sequencing used peripheral blood, collected on day 0 of AZD1222 vaccination. This CDR3 reads CASRSGRATDTQYF. In DNA form, the CDR3 reads TGTGCCAGCCGCAGCGGGAGGGCAACAGATACGCAGTATTTT.